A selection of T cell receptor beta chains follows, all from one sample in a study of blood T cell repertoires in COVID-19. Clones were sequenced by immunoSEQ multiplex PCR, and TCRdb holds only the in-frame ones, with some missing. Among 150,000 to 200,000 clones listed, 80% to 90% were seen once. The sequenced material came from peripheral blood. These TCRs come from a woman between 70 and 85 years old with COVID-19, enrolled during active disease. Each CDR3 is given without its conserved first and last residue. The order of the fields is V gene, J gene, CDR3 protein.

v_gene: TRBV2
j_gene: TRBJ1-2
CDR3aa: ASSVASANYGYT

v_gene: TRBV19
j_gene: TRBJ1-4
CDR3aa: ASRWTGGNEKLF

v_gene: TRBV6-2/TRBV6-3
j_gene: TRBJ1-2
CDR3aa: ASSRQGNYGYT

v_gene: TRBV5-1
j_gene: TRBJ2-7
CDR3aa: ASSLVQAPGEQY

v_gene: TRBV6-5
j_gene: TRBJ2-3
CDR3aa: ASRPYQGISDTQY

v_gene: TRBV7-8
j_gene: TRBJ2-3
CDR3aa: ASSLAELSTDTQY

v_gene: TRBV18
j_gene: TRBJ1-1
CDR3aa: ASSPKQVGGTEAF

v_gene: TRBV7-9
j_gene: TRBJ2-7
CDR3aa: ASSLVWQEQY

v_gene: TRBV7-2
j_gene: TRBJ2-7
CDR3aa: ASSRKVQGKAYEQY

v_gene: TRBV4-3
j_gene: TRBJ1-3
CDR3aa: ASSQDSRGNTIY

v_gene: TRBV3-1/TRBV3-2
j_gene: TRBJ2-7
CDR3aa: ASSHGQGPYEQY

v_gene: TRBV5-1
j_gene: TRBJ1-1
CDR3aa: ASSPGTGLPTEAF

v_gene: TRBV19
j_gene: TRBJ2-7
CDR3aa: ASSPRHTSYEQY

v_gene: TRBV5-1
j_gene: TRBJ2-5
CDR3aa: ASSTRTSGQETQY

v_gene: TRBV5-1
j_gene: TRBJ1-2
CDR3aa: ASSLSGFPNYGYT

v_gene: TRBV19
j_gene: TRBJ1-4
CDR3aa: ASSIISGGNEKLF

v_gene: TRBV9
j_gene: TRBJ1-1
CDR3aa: ASSVTPSGGGAEAF

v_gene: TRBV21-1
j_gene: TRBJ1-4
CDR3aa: ATVGLKPGEKLF

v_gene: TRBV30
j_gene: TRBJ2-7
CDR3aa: AWSVRLSYEQY

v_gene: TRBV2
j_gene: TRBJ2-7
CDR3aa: ASKGTGRYEQY

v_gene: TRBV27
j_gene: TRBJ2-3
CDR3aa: ASSLPPPGLAPPTDTQY

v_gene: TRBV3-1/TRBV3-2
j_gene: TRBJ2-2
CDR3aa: ASSKGLAGAHTGELF

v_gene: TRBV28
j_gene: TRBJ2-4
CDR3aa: ASSLGGGKLAKNIQY